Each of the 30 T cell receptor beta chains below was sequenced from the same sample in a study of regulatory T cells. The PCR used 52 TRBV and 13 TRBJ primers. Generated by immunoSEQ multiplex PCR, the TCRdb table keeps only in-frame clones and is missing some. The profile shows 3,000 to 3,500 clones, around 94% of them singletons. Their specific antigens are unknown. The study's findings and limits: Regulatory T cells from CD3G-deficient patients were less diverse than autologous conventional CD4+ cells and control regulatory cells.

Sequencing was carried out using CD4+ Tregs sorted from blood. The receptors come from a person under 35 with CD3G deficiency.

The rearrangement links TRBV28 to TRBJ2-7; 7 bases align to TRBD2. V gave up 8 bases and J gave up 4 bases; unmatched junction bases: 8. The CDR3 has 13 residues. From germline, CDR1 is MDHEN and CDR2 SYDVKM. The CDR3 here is CASAAGASYEQYF. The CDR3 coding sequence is TGTGCCAGCGCGGCGGGAGCGTCATACGAGCAGTACTTC.

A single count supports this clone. The CDR3 DNA sequence: TGTGCCAGCAGCAAAGCCTCGGTCCCGGGACTAGCGGGTGTAGGAGGGAATGAGCAGTTCTTC. This sequence encodes CASSKASVPGLAGVGGNEQFF. The V and J genes are TRBV21-1 and TRBJ2-1; the tabulated D call, TRBD2, remains unverified against the DNA. TRBV21-1 is a pseudogene. The CDR3 totals 21 residues.

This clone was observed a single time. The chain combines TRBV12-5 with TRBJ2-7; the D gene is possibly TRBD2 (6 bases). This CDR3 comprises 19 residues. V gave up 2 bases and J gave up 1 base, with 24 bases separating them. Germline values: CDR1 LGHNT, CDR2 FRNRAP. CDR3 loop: CASGLYLGGVRQISYEQYF. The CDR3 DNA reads TGTGCTAGTGGTTTGTATTTGGGAGGTGTGAGACAGATATCCTACGAGCAGTACTTC.

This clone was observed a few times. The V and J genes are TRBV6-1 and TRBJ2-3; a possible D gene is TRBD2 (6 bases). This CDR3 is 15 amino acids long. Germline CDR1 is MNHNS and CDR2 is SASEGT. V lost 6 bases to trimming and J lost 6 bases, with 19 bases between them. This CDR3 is CASRPAGLARDTQYF. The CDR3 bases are TGTGCCAGCAGACCCGCGGGACTGGCTCGGGATACGCAGTATTTT.

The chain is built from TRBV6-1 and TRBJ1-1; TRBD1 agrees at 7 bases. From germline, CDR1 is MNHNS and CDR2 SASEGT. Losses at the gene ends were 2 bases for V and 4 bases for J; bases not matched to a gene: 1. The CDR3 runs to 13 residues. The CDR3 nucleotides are TGTGCCAGCAGTGAACGACAGGGCACTGAAGCTTTCTTT. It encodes CASSERQGTEAFF.

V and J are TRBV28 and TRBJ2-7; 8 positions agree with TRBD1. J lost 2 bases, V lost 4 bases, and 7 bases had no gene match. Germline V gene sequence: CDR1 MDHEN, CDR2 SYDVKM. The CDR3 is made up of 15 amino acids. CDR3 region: CASSSTGGRPYEQYF. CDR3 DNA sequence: TGTGCCAGCAGTTCTACAGGGGGAAGACCCTACGAGCAGTACTTC. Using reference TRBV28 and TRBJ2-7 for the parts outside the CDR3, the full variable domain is DVKVTQSSRYLVKRTGEKVFLECVQDMDHENMFWYRQDPGLGLRLIYFSYDVKMKEKGDIPEGYSVSREKKERFSLILESASTNQTSMYLCASSSTGGRPYEQYFGPGTRLTVT.

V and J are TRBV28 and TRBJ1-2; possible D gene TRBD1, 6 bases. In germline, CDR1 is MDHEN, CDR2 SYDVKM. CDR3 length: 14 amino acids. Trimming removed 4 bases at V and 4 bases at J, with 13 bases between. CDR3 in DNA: TGTGCCAGCAGTTCGTTTACAGGGACCTATGGCTACACCTTC. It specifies CASSSFTGTYGYTF.

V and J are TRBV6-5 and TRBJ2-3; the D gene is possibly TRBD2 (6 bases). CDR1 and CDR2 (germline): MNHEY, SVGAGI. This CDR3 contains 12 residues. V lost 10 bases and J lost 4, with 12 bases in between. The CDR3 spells CATQGGADTQYF. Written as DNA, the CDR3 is TGTGCCACTCAGGGCGGGGCAGATACGCAGTATTTT.

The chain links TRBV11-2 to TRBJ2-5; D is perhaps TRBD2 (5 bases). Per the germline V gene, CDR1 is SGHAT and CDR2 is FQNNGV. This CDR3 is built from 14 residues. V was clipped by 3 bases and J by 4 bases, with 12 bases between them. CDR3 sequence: CASSFSGNRETQYF. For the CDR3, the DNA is TGTGCCAGCAGCTTTTCCGGGAACCGAGAGACCCAGTACTTC. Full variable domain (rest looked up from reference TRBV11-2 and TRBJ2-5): EAGVAQSPRYKIIEKRQSVAFWCNPISGHATLYWYQQILGQGPKLLIQFQNNGVVDDSQLPKDRFSAERLKGVDSTLKIQPAKLEDSAVYLCASSFSGNRETQYFGPGTRLLVL.

The CDR3 protein is CASSGKADLGETQYF. CDR3 DNA: TGTGCCAGCAGCGGTAAAGCAGACCTGGGGGAGACCCAGTACTTC. This chain connects TRBV5-4 to TRBJ2-5; D unclear. The CDR3 spans 15 residues. Trimming took 4 bases from V and 5 from J, leaving 18 bases between them. Germline values: CDR1 SGHNT, CDR2 YYREEE (reference sequence).

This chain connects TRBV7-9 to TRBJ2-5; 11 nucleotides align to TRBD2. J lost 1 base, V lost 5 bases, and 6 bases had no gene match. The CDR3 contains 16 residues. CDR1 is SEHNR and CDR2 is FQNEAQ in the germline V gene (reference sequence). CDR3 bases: TGTGCCAGCAGCCCCGGGACTAGCGGTTTCCAAGAGACCCAGTACTTC. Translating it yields CASSPGTSGFQETQYF.

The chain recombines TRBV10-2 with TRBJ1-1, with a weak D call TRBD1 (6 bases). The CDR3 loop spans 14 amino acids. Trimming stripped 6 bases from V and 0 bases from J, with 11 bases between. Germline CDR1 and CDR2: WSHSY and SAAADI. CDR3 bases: TGCGCCAGCAGGACAGGACGACTGAACACTGAAGCTTTCTTT. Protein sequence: CASRTGRLNTEAFF.

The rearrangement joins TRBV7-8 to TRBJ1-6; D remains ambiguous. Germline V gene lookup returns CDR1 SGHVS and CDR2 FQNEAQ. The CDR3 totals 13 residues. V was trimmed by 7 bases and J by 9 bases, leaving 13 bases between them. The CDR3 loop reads CASKGPERSPLHF. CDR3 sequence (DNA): TGTGCCAGCAAGGGCCCGGAACGTTCACCCCTCCACTTT.

This chain's CDR3 is CASSDGRGNEQFF. Here the CDR3 DNA reads TGTGCCAGCAGTGACGGAAGGGGAAATGAGCAGTTCTTC. The rearrangement links TRBV6-1 to TRBJ2-1; perhaps TRBD1 as D (5 bases). This CDR3 is 13 amino acids long. V lost 3 bases to trimming and J lost 7 bases, with 10 bases between them. Germline assignment: CDR1 MNHNS and CDR2 SASEGT.

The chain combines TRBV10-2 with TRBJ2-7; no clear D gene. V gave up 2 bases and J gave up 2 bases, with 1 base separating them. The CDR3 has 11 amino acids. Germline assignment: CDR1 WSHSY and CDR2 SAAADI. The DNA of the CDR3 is TGCGCCAGCAGTGAGACCTACGAGCAGTACTTC. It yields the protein CASSETYEQYF.

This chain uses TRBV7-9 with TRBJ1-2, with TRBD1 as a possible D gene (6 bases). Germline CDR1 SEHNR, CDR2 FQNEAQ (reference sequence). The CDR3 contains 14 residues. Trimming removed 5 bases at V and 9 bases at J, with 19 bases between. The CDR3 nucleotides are TGTGCCAGCAGCAGGGACACAGCCCTACACAGCTACACCTTC. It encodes CASSRDTALHSYTF.

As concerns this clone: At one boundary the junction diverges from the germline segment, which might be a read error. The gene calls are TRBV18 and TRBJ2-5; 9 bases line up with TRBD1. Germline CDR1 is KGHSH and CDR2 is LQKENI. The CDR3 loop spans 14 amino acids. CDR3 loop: CASSPQGARETQYF. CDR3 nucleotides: TGTGCCAGCTCCCCACAGGGGGCGCGGGAGACCCAGTACTTC.

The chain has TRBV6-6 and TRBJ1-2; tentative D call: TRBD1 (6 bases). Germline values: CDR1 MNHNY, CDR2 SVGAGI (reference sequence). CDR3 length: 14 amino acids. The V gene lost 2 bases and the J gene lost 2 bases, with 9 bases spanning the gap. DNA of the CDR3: TGTGCCAGCAGTTACAACAGGGCCAACTATGGCTACACCTTC. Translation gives CASSYNRANYGYTF.

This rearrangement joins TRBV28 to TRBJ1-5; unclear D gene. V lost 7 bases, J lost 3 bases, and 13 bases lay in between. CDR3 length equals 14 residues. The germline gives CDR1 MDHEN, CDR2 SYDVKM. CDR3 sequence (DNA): TGTGCCAGCACCTCGGTACAGCCCAATCAGCCCCAGCATTTT. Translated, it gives CASTSVQPNQPQHF.

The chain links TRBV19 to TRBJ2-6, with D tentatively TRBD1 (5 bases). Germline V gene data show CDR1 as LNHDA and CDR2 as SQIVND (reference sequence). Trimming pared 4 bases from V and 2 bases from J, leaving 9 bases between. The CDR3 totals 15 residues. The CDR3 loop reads CASSTTGPGANVLTF. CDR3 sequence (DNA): TGTGCCAGTAGTACAACAGGACCTGGGGCCAACGTCCTGACTTTC.

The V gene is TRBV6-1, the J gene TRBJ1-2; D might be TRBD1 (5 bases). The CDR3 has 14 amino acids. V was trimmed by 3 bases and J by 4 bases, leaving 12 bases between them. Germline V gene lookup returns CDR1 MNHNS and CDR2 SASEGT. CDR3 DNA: TGTGCCAGCAGTGAGGCCGGGGGTAGCTATGGCTACACCTTC. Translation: CASSEAGGSYGYTF.

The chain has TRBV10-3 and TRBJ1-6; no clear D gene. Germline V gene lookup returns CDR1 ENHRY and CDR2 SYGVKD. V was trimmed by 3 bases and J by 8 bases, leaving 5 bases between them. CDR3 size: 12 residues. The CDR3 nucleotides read TGTGCCATCAGTGACCCGGATTCACCCCTCCACTTT. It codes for CAISDPDSPLHF.

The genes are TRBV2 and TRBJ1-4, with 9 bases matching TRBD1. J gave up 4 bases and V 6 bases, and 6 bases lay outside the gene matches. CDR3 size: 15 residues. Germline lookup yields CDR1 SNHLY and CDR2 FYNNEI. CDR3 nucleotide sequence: TGTGCCAGCAGCCTACAGGGGGCGAATAATGAAAAACTGTTTTTT. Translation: CASSLQGANNEKLFF.

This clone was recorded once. CDR3 coding DNA: TGCGCCAGCAGCTTCGTCGGACCAGGGGATTCACCCCTCCACTTT. Amino acid sequence: CASSFVGPGDSPLHF. V and J are TRBV5-1 and TRBJ1-6, with a possible D match to TRBD1 (6 bases). Trimming left V 2 bases short and J 8 bases short, with 14 bases between. CDR1 and CDR2 (germline): SGHRS, YFSETQ. This CDR3 region has 15 residues. The full variable domain, with the rest looked up from reference TRBV5-1 and TRBJ1-6, is KAGVTQTPRYLIKTRGQQVTLSCSPISGHRSVSWYQQTPGQGLQFLFEYFSETQRNKGNFPGRFSGRQFSNSRSEMNVSTLELGDSALYLCASSFVGPGDSPLHFGNGTRLTVT.

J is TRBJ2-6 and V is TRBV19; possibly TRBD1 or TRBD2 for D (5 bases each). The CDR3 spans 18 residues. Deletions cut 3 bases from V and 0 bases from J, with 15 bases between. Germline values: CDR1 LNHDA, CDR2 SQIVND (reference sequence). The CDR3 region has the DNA TGTGCCAGTAGTATGCGAGGGTTGACAGACTCTGGGGCCAACGTCCTGACTTTC. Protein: CASSMRGLTDSGANVLTF.

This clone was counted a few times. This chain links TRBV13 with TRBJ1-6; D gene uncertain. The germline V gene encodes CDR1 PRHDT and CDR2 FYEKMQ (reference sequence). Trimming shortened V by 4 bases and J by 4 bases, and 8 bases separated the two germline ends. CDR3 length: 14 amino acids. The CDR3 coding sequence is TGTGCCAGCAGCTCCCGGTTTTATAATTCACCCCTCCACTTT. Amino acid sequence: CASSSRFYNSPLHF.

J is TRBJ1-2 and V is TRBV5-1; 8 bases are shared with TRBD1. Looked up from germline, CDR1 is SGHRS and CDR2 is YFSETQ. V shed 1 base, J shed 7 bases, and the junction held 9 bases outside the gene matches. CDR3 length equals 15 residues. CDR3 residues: CASSLNPGGWGGYTF. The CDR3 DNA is TGCGCCAGCAGCTTGAACCCAGGGGGCTGGGGTGGCTACACCTTC.

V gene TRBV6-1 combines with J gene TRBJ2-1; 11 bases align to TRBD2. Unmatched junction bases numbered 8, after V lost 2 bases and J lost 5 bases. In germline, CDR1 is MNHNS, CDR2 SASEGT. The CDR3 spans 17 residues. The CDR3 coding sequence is TGTGCCAGCAGTGAATTCCAGGGACTAGCGGAGAACAATGAGCAGTTCTTC. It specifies CASSEFQGLAENNEQFF.

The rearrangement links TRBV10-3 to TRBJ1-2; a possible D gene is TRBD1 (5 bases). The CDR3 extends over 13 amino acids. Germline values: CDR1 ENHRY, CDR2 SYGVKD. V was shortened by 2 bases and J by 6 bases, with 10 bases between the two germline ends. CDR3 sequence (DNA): TGTGCCATCAGTGAGAGGGGACTCGATGGCTACACCTTC. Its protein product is CAISERGLDGYTF.

CDR3 in DNA: TGCGCCAGCAGCTTAACGGGACAGGGTTATGGCTACACCTTC. Protein sequence: CASSLTGQGYGYTF. V is TRBV5-1 and J is TRBJ1-2, with TRBD1 matching 9 bases. V was clipped by 2 bases and J by 5 bases; unmatched bases: 4. This CDR3 has 14 residues. Germline V gene lookup returns CDR1 SGHRS and CDR2 YFSETQ.